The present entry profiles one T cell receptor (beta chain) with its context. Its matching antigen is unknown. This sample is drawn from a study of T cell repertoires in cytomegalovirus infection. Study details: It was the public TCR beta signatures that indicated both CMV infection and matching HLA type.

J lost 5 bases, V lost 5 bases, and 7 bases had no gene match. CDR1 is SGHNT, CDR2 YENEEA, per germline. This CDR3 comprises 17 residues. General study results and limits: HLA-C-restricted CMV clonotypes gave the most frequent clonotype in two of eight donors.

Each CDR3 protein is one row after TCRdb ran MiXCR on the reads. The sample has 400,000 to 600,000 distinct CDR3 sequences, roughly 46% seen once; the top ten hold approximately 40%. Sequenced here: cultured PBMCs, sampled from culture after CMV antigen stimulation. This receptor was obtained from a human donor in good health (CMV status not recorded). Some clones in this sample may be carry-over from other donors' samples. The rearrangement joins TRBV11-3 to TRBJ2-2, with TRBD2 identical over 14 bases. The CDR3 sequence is CASSPEGLAGDTGELFF. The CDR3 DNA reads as TGTGCCAGCAGCCCCGAGGGACTAGCGGGAGATACCGGGGAGCTGTTTTTT.